What follows are 18 T cell receptor beta chains derived from one specimen sequenced in a study of spatial heterogeneity in lung cancer. No antigen is known for these receptors. Study-level findings and limits: Within tumors, counts of expanded alpha and beta TCRs tracked tumor mutation counts.

From the 5' RACE reads, TCRdb called clonotypes with MiXCR, one entry per CDR3 protein. The sample comprises around 100,000 distinct CDR3 sequences, roughly 4.5% of which are singletons, and 21% rests with the top ten. Time point here: sample taken at primary tumor resection. Sequenced here: lung tumor tissue, sampled at surgery. These receptors came from a male donor with early-stage non-small cell lung cancer.

Many counts were recorded for this clonotype. This chain joins TRBV7-9 and TRBJ1-5; D gene unclear. Trimming took 1 base from V and 2 from J, leaving 0 bases between them. The CDR3 consists of 12 residues. The germline V gene encodes CDR1 SEHNR and CDR2 FQNEAQ (reference sequence). CDR3 in DNA: TGTGCCAGCAGCTTAGGCAATCAGCCCCAGCATTTT. This sequence encodes CASSLGNQPQHF.

This clonotype was seen ten or more times. The V gene is TRBV4-1, the J gene TRBJ2-1; weak D call: TRBD1 (6 bases). The length of the CDR3 is 18 residues. The ends were cut back, 0 bases at V and 6 bases at J, with 21 bases in the middle. The germline V gene encodes CDR1 MGHRA and CDR2 YSYEKL. The CDR3 DNA sequence: TGCGCCAGCAGCCAAGAGGCGCCCGGAGCCCTCAGGGGCAATGAGCAGTTCTTC. Protein: CASSQEAPGALRGNEQFF.

This clonotype was recorded many times. The V call is TRBV10-3, the J call TRBJ2-1; 9 bases align to TRBD1. The V segment lost 2 bases and the J segment 5 bases; nucleotides outside the gene matches: 7. Per germline, CDR1 ENHRY and CDR2 SYGVKD. The CDR3 has 16 amino acids. This CDR3 reads CAISEGTGGEHNEQFF. Here the CDR3 DNA reads TGTGCCATCAGTGAGGGTACAGGGGGCGAGCACAATGAGCAGTTCTTC.

This clonotype was detected ten times or more. The J gene is TRBJ2-1, the V gene TRBV5-1; TRBD2 might be the D (6 bases). The CDR3 covers 17 residues. In germline, CDR1 is SGHRS, CDR2 YFSETQ. V was shortened by 1 base and J by 10 bases, with 24 bases between the two germline ends. CDR3 region: CASSLTEPGDGRKEQFF. The DNA for the CDR3 is TGCGCCAGCAGCTTGACTGAGCCTGGGGATGGGAGGAAAGAGCAGTTCTTC.

This clonotype was picked up a small number of times. This rearrangement joins TRBV5-1 to TRBJ2-7; a possible D gene is TRBD2 (6 bases). CDR3 length equals 15 residues. Trimming left V 4 bases short and J 0 bases short, with 14 bases between. Germline V CDR1 and CDR2: SGHRS, YFSETQ. The CDR3 is CASSPGGGSSYEQYF. In DNA form, the CDR3 reads TGCGCCAGCAGCCCTGGAGGAGGGAGCTCCTACGAGCAGTACTTC.

This clonotype has at least ten counts. V is TRBV6-5 and J is TRBJ2-1; D not resolved. The CDR3 runs to 15 residues. The V and J ends lost 4 bases and 7 bases respectively, with 17 bases between them. Germline V gives CDR1 MNHEY, CDR2 SVGAGI. The CDR3 DNA reads TGTGCCAGCAGTTCCACTCTCACGTTCGGTAATGAGCAGTTCTTC. Its translation is CASSSTLTFGNEQFF.

There are a few counts of this clonotype. This chain links TRBV10-3 with TRBJ2-5; 7 bases map to TRBD2. The CDR3 has 14 amino acids. The germline gives CDR1 ENHRY, CDR2 SYGVKD. Trimming removed 3 bases from V and 5 bases from J; junction bases left unmatched: 6. The CDR3 DNA is TGTGCCATCAGTGATGCGGGAGTCGATGAGACCCAGTACTTC. Its protein product is CAISDAGVDETQYF.

The sample holds many counts of this clonotype. The chain combines TRBV28 with TRBJ1-6; 10 nucleotides align to TRBD1. This CDR3 region has 15 residues. CDR1 is MDHEN and CDR2 is SYDVKM in the germline V gene. V shed 2 bases and J 8 bases; nucleotides not matched to a gene: 3. The chain's CDR3 is CASSLIGQGDSPLHF. In DNA, the CDR3 is TGTGCCAGCAGTTTAATTGGACAGGGGGATTCACCCCTCCACTTT.

This clonotype has only a few counts. The rearrangement joins TRBV7-9 to TRBJ2-1; 9 nucleotides line up with TRBD2. Per germline, CDR1 SEHNR and CDR2 FQNEAQ (reference sequence). There are 16 residues in the CDR3. Trimming at V came to 3 bases and at J to 8 bases, leaving 11 bases not matched to a gene. CDR3 sequence: CASSFWREGSGDEQFF. The CDR3 DNA sequence: TGTGCCAGCAGCTTCTGGCGGGAGGGCAGCGGGGATGAGCAGTTCTTC.

This clonotype was observed a few times. The chain uses TRBV10-3 and TRBJ1-6, with D perhaps TRBD1 (5 bases). The CDR3 spans 16 residues. Germline V gives CDR1 ENHRY, CDR2 SYGVKD. Between the trimmed V and J ends, which lost 4 bases and 10 bases, there was a span of 20 bases. The CDR3 coding sequence is TGTGCCATCAGTGGACCTACGCAGGGTCGAGGATCACCCCTCCACTTT. It codes for CAISGPTQGRGSPLHF.

This clonotype was counted many times. The chain uses TRBV7-2 and TRBJ2-5; the match to TRBD1 covers 10 bases. Trimming at V came to 6 bases and at J to 4 bases, leaving 8 bases not matched to a gene. The CDR3 contains 15 residues. Germline values: CDR1 SGHTA, CDR2 FQGNSA. The CDR3 sequence: CASSFAGTGVETQYF. DNA of the CDR3: TGTGCCAGCAGTTTCGCCGGGACAGGGGTAGAGACCCAGTACTTC.

This clonotype was seen more than once but under ten times. V gene TRBV24-1 combines with J gene TRBJ2-2; D gene ambiguous. CDR3 size: 13 residues. Trimming took 4 bases from V and 7 from J, leaving 9 bases between them. CDR1 is KGHDR and CDR2 is SFDVKD in the germline V gene. For the CDR3, the DNA is TGTGCCACCAGTGACAGTTACGACGGGGAGCTGTTTTTT. It encodes CATSDSYDGELFF.

This clonotype was observed many times. The chain is built from TRBV5-1 and TRBJ2-3; the D is unclear. Germline V gene data show CDR1 as SGHRS and CDR2 as YFSETQ. CDR3 length equals 14 residues. V lost 0 bases and J lost 4, with 9 bases in between. CDR3 loop: CASSLAFKADTQYF. CDR3 coding DNA: TGCGCCAGCAGCTTGGCGTTCAAGGCAGATACGCAGTATTTT. The whole variable domain, remainder taken from reference TRBV5-1 and TRBJ2-3, is KAGVTQTPRYLIKTRGQQVTLSCSPISGHRSVSWYQQTPGQGLQFLFEYFSETQRNKGNFPGRFSGRQFSNSRSEMNVSTLELGDSALYLCASSLAFKADTQYFGPGTRLTVL.

This clonotype showed up many times. The chain employs TRBV20-1 and TRBJ2-7; TRBD2 matches 13 bases. J lost 3 bases, V lost 5 bases, and 4 bases had no gene match. The CDR3 runs 14 residues. The germline gives CDR1 DFQATT, CDR2 SNEGSKA (reference sequence). The CDR3 sequence is CSAEWTSGGYEQYF. The CDR3 nucleotides read TGCAGTGCTGAATGGACTAGCGGGGGCTACGAGCAGTACTTC.

This clonotype was counted only a few times. This chain uses TRBV25-1 with TRBJ2-1, with 9 positions matching TRBD2. With V trimmed by 8 bases and J by 8 bases, 10 bases remained unmatched. CDR1 and CDR2 (germline): MGHDK, SYGVNS. This CDR3 region has 14 residues. CDR3 DNA: TGTGCCAGCGGTGCGACTAGCGGAAACGATGAGCAGTTCTTC. Translated, it gives CASGATSGNDEQFF.

This clonotype was observed a few times. The chain couples TRBV7-9 to TRBJ2-5; D ambiguous. CDR1 SEHNR and CDR2 FQNEAQ come from the germline V gene (reference sequence). The CDR3 length is 16 residues. Trimming took 5 bases from V and 3 from J, leaving 19 bases between them. The CDR3 reads CASSAVGGLPKETQYF. The CDR3 DNA is TGTGCCAGCAGCGCCGTCGGCGGCTTACCAAAAGAGACCCAGTACTTC.

This clonotype was recorded many times. The chain has TRBV3-1 and TRBJ2-2, with 9 nucleotides matching TRBD2. This CDR3 is 14 amino acids long. V was clipped by 6 bases and J by 5 bases; unmatched bases: 4. CDR1 is LGHDT, CDR2 YNNKEL, per germline (reference sequence). The CDR3 protein is CASRVSGSTGELFF. The CDR3 nucleotides are TGTGCCAGCAGGGTTAGCGGGAGTACCGGGGAGCTGTTTTTT.

This clonotype was seen more than once but under ten times. The chain joins TRBV6-5 to TRBJ2-7; D ambiguous. Germline values: CDR1 MNHEY, CDR2 SVGAGI. V lost 5 bases, J lost 8 bases, and 13 bases lay in between. The CDR3 has 12 amino acids. Here the CDR3 reads CASSASLGKQYF. CDR3 DNA sequence: TGTGCCAGCAGTGCCTCTCTGGGGAAGCAGTACTTC.